These 5 T cell receptor beta chains share one sample of origin, sequenced in a study of cytomegalovirus exposure and HLA in healthy donors. Use of 60 Vbeta and 13 Jbeta primers characterized the PCR. Some clones are missing from TCRdb's copy, which holds only in-frame ones; the method was immunoSEQ multiplex PCR. The sample records over 90,000 clones, around 60% being singletons. The sequencing input was PBMCs. The receptors were gathered from a human donor in good health.

This chain uses TRBV5-6 with TRBJ2-5, with D unresolved. Trimming cost V 4 bases and J 4 bases, with 11 bases left between them. CDR3 length: 13 amino acids. Looked up from germline, CDR1 is SGHDT and CDR2 is YYEEEE. CDR3 sequence: CASSPRPSETQYF. The CDR3 DNA is TGTGCCAGCAGCCCGCGCCCCTCAGAGACCCAGTACTTC.

This clone has a single count. CDR3 in amino acids: CASSSPGLSAGYTF. In DNA, the CDR3 is TGTGCCAGCAGTTCTCCGGGACTCTCAGCCGGCTACACCTTC. The chain combines TRBV28 with TRBJ1-2; D perhaps matches TRBD1 (5 bases). The ends were cut back, 4 bases at V and 8 bases at J, with 17 bases in the middle. The CDR3 has 14 amino acids. Per the germline V gene, CDR1 is MDHEN and CDR2 is SYDVKM.

The CDR3 loop is CAWSFTGSLQNTIYF. DNA of the CDR3: TGTGCCTGGAGTTTCACAGGGAGCCTACAAAACACCATATATTTT. The chain joins TRBV30 to TRBJ1-3; TRBD1 might be the D (6 bases). The CDR3 runs 15 residues. CDR1 is GTSNPN, CDR2 SVGIG, per germline (reference sequence). Trimming removed 2 bases from V and 6 bases from J, with 17 bases in between. Variable domain in full (rest from reference TRBV30 and TRBJ1-3): SQTIHQWPATLVQPVGSPLSLECTVEGTSNPNLYWYRQAAGRGLQLLFYSVGIGQISSEVPQNLSASRPQDRQFILSSKKLLLSDSGFYLCAWSFTGSLQNTIYFGEGSWLTVV.

A word on this clone: Distinct nucleotide sequences in the sample also encode this CDR3. This rearrangement joins TRBV18 to TRBJ2-5; TRBD1 might be the D (5 bases). The CDR3 contains 13 residues. The V end was cut by 3 bases, the J end by 1 base, with 6 bases between. In germline, CDR1 is KGHSH, CDR2 LQKENI. The CDR3 loop is CASSPGLQETQYF. CDR3 DNA: TGTGCCAGCTCACCGGGGCTCCAAGAGACCCAGTACTTC.

This clone was seen a few times. The CDR3 reads CASSEQGWETEAFF. In DNA, the CDR3 is TGCGCCAGCAGCGAACAGGGATGGGAGACTGAAGCTTTCTTT. The chain employs TRBV4-1 and TRBJ1-1; TRBD1 might be the D (6 bases). From germline, CDR1 is MGHRA and CDR2 YSYEKL. CDR3 length: 14 amino acids. V was clipped by 5 bases and J by 5 bases, with 15 bases between them.